This T cell receptor beta chain was sequenced in a study of blood T cell repertoires in COVID-19. The table came from immunoSEQ multiplex PCR; TCRdb's copy has only in-frame clones and leaves some out. The sample has 100,000 to 120,000 clones, around 89% seen once. CDR3 size: 16 residues. With V trimmed by 6 bases and J by 3 bases, 11 bases remained unmatched. Germline V gene lookup returns CDR1 SGHTA and CDR2 FQGNSA. The TCR was taken from a woman between 45 and 65 years old with acute or convalescent COVID-19. Sequencing used peripheral blood. J is TRBJ2-4 and V is TRBV7-2; 7 nucleotides align to TRBD2. DNA for the CDR3: TGTGCCAGCAGTCAAGGATACGGGGGGAGCAAAAACATTCAGTACTTC. It codes for CASSQGYGGSKNIQYF.